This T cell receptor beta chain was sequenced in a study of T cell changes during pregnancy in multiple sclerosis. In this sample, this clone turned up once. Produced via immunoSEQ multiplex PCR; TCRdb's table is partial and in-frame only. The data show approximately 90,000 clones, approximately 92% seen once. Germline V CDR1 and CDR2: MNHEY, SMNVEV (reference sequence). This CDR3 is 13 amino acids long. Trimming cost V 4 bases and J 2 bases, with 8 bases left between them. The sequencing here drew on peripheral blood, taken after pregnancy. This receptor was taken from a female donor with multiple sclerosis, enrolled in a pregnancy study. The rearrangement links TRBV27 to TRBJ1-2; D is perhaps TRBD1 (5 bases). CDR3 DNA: TGTGCCAGCAGTTCTGCAGGGAACTATGGCTACACCTTC. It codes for CASSSAGNYGYTF.